This is a list of T cell receptor beta chains from one sample in a study of T cells in Graves' hyperthyroidism and ophthalmopathy. TCRdb re-called the multiplex PCR reads with MiXCR, one entry per CDR3 protein. The table has about 560,000 distinct CDR3 sequences, around 45% seen once. Sequencing was done on a sample of peripheral blood or thyroid tissue (not recorded which). The receptors stem from a woman younger than 35 with Graves' hyperthyroidism. Each CDR3 is given with its conserved first and last residue. D genes are given only for firm matches. Clone size is not always given. Where it is, it says once, few, many or a class for expanded clones.

CDR3nt: TGTGCCAGCAGCTATAGCGGGAGTAGCGCGCAGTACTTC
CDR3aa: CASSYSGSSAQYF
d_gene: TRBD2
abundance: -
j_gene: TRBJ2-7
v_gene: TRBV7-9

CDR3nt: TGTGCCAGCAGTCGCACAGGGATCGAGCAGTACTTC
CDR3aa: CASSRTGIEQYF
d_gene: -
abundance: -
j_gene: TRBJ2-7
v_gene: TRBV7-2

CDR3nt: TGTGCCAGCAGTCCGACAGGGACTCAGCCCCAGCATTTT
CDR3aa: CASSPTGTQPQHF
d_gene: TRBD1
abundance: few
j_gene: TRBJ1-5
v_gene: TRBV10-3

CDR3nt: TGCAGTTTAGAGGGATACGAGCAGTACTTC
CDR3aa: CSLEGYEQYF
d_gene: -
abundance: -
j_gene: TRBJ2-7
v_gene: TRBV20-1

CDR3nt: TGTGCCACCAGCAGAGGGACGGGTAGAGGCTACACCTTC
CDR3aa: CATSRGTGRGYTF
d_gene: -
abundance: -
j_gene: TRBJ1-2
v_gene: TRBV15

CDR3nt: TGTGCCAGCAGCTTCCCAGGCGGCACCGGGGAGCTGTTTTTT
CDR3aa: CASSFPGGTGELFF
d_gene: -
abundance: -
j_gene: TRBJ2-2
v_gene: TRBV7-9

CDR3nt: TGTGCCAGCAGCCAAGATCGACTGCCGAACACTGAAGCTTTCTTT
CDR3aa: CASSQDRLPNTEAFF
d_gene: -
abundance: -
j_gene: TRBJ1-1
v_gene: TRBV6-1

CDR3nt: TGCAGCGTCCCCCCGGGCAGGAGGAACACTGAAGCTTTCTTT
CDR3aa: CSVPPGRRNTEAFF
d_gene: -
abundance: many
j_gene: TRBJ1-1
v_gene: TRBV29-1

CDR3nt: TGTGCCAGTAGTACCGATGGACCGCAGGCCATACCCTACGAGCAGTACTTC
CDR3aa: CASSTDGPQAIPYEQYF
d_gene: -
abundance: once
j_gene: TRBJ2-7
v_gene: TRBV7-2

CDR3nt: TGTGCCAGCAGCCCGGACCGCGTTGGGGCCAACGTCCTGACTTTC
CDR3aa: CASSPDRVGANVLTF
d_gene: -
abundance: -
j_gene: TRBJ2-6
v_gene: TRBV12-3/TRBV12-4

CDR3nt: TGTGCCAGCAGTGGTTGGCGCTGGAGGGCCGAGCAGTACTTC
CDR3aa: CASSGWRWRAEQYF
d_gene: -
abundance: many
j_gene: TRBJ2-7
v_gene: TRBV2

CDR3nt: TGTGCCACCAGCAGATCAGTAAGCTCTGGAAACACCATATATTTT
CDR3aa: CATSRSVSSGNTIYF
d_gene: -
abundance: many
j_gene: TRBJ1-3
v_gene: TRBV15

CDR3nt: TGTGCCAGCAGCGCCTTGGTCGCAGCCGGGGTTTATGGCTACACCTTC
CDR3aa: CASSALVAAGVYGYTF
d_gene: -
abundance: -
j_gene: TRBJ1-2
v_gene: TRBV7-6

CDR3nt: TGTGCCAGCAGCCAAGATCGAGGTCTAGGCAATCAGCCCCAGCATTTT
CDR3aa: CASSQDRGLGNQPQHF
d_gene: -
abundance: -
j_gene: TRBJ1-5
v_gene: TRBV14

CDR3nt: TGCAGCTTAGACGGTACAGACAATCAGCCCCAGCATTTT
CDR3aa: CSLDGTDNQPQHF
d_gene: -
abundance: -
j_gene: TRBJ1-5
v_gene: TRBV29-1

CDR3nt: TGCGGTGCTAGTGCGGGAGATTACGAGCAGTACTTC
CDR3aa: CGASAGDYEQYF
d_gene: TRBD2
abundance: -
j_gene: TRBJ2-7
v_gene: TRBV20-1

CDR3nt: TGTGCCAGCAGGACCGGACACCTGAACACTGAAGCTTTCTTT
CDR3aa: CASRTGHLNTEAFF
d_gene: -
abundance: few
j_gene: TRBJ1-1
v_gene: TRBV2

CDR3nt: TGCAGCGTTGACATGGGGCAGGGTGATGAAAAACTGTTTTTT
CDR3aa: CSVDMGQGDEKLFF
d_gene: -
abundance: many
j_gene: TRBJ1-4
v_gene: TRBV29-1

CDR3nt: TGTGCCAGCAGCACCCTAGGCGGGAGGGCCGCGCAGTACTTC
CDR3aa: CASSTLGGRAAQYF
d_gene: TRBD2
abundance: -
j_gene: TRBJ2-7
v_gene: TRBV11-2

CDR3nt: TGTGCCAGCAGCTCCCAAGGGGGCGCGACTGAAGCTTTCTTT
CDR3aa: CASSSQGGATEAFF
d_gene: TRBD1
abundance: -
j_gene: TRBJ1-1
v_gene: TRBV5-6

CDR3nt: TGTGCCAGCACCCAGGTTAACAATCAGCCCCAGCATTTT
CDR3aa: CASTQVNNQPQHF
d_gene: -
abundance: -
j_gene: TRBJ1-5
v_gene: TRBV6-6

CDR3nt: TGTGCCAGCAGCTTAGGGACAGGGCCTCACAATCAGCCCCAGCATTTT
CDR3aa: CASSLGTGPHNQPQHF
d_gene: TRBD1
abundance: -
j_gene: TRBJ1-5
v_gene: TRBV7-9

CDR3nt: TGTGCCAGCAGTGACGGACCTTACGAGCAGTACTTC
CDR3aa: CASSDGPYEQYF
d_gene: -
abundance: many
j_gene: TRBJ2-7
v_gene: TRBV6-1

CDR3nt: TGCAGTGCTGGAGTACAGAGCAATCAGCCCCAGCATTTT
CDR3aa: CSAGVQSNQPQHF
d_gene: -
abundance: many
j_gene: TRBJ1-5
v_gene: TRBV20-1

CDR3nt: TGTGCCAGCAGCTTCCGGGGGAACTATGGCTACACCTTC
CDR3aa: CASSFRGNYGYTF
d_gene: -
abundance: -
j_gene: TRBJ1-2
v_gene: TRBV7-9

CDR3nt: TGTGCCAGCGTTGAAGCGAGGGAAGAGACCCAGTACTTC
CDR3aa: CASVEAREETQYF
d_gene: -
abundance: -
j_gene: TRBJ2-5
v_gene: TRBV25-1

CDR3nt: TGCAGTGCTAGATCTCGCGGCGGGAGGGCCCTCTGGGGGGAGACCCAGTACTTC
CDR3aa: CSARSRGGRALWGETQYF
d_gene: TRBD2
abundance: -
j_gene: TRBJ2-5
v_gene: TRBV20-1

CDR3nt: TGCAGTGCTAGAGGGGGACAGGACAACTATGGCTACACCTTC
CDR3aa: CSARGGQDNYGYTF
d_gene: TRBD1
abundance: few
j_gene: TRBJ1-2
v_gene: TRBV20-1

CDR3nt: TGTGCCAGCGGAGGAAGCGGGAGACAAAACCAAGAGACCCAGTACTTC
CDR3aa: CASGGSGRQNQETQYF
d_gene: TRBD2
abundance: many
j_gene: TRBJ2-5
v_gene: TRBV6-5

CDR3nt: TGCAGTGCTAGCTATTCCGGGACCCAGTACTTC
CDR3aa: CSASYSGTQYF
d_gene: -
abundance: -
j_gene: TRBJ2-5
v_gene: TRBV20-1

CDR3nt: TGTGCCAGCAGCGTAGCTTTGGGGGCCGGAGAGACCCAGTACTTC
CDR3aa: CASSVALGAGETQYF
d_gene: -
abundance: few
j_gene: TRBJ2-5
v_gene: TRBV9

CDR3nt: TGTGCCAGCTCACCCTCTACAGGGCATGGAGGCTACACCTTC
CDR3aa: CASSPSTGHGGYTF
d_gene: -
abundance: few
j_gene: TRBJ1-2
v_gene: TRBV6-5

CDR3nt: TGTGCCAGCAGCCTAGTGGGGGTAGTCTATGGCTACACCTTC
CDR3aa: CASSLVGVVYGYTF
d_gene: -
abundance: -
j_gene: TRBJ1-2
v_gene: TRBV7-2

CDR3nt: TGTGCCAGCAGGAGGGCGGGCACCGGGGAGCTGTTTTTT
CDR3aa: CASRRAGTGELFF
d_gene: -
abundance: -
j_gene: TRBJ2-2
v_gene: TRBV7-3

CDR3nt: TGCGCCAGCAGCGATCCGGGACAGGCTTTGGGCGAGCAGTACTTC
CDR3aa: CASSDPGQALGEQYF
d_gene: TRBD1
abundance: -
j_gene: TRBJ2-7
v_gene: TRBV5-1

CDR3nt: TGTGCCAGCAGTTTAGAATCCCCACCACTCAACTATGGCTACACCTTC
CDR3aa: CASSLESPPLNYGYTF
d_gene: -
abundance: few
j_gene: TRBJ1-2
v_gene: TRBV2

CDR3nt: TGTGCCACCAGCAGAGATAGGGTGAACACTGAAGCTTTCTTT
CDR3aa: CATSRDRVNTEAFF
d_gene: -
abundance: many
j_gene: TRBJ1-1
v_gene: TRBV15

CDR3nt: TGCAGCGTTGAGACACAAGAGACCCAGTACTTC
CDR3aa: CSVETQETQYF
d_gene: -
abundance: many
j_gene: TRBJ2-5
v_gene: TRBV29-1

CDR3nt: TGCAGCGTGGGACAGGATTACTATGGCTACACCTTC
CDR3aa: CSVGQDYYGYTF
d_gene: TRBD1
abundance: -
j_gene: TRBJ1-2
v_gene: TRBV29-1

CDR3nt: TGTGCCAGCAGTTCGGGACAGGGATACGTGGAGCTGTTTTTT
CDR3aa: CASSSGQGYVELFF
d_gene: TRBD1
abundance: -
j_gene: TRBJ2-2
v_gene: TRBV7-2

CDR3nt: TGTGCCAGCTCCCAGGACAGCTATAACTATGGCTACACCTTC
CDR3aa: CASSQDSYNYGYTF
d_gene: -
abundance: once
j_gene: TRBJ1-2
v_gene: TRBV25-1

CDR3nt: TGCGCCAGCAGTGACAGGGGCAAGGGAAACACCATATATTTT
CDR3aa: CASSDRGKGNTIYF
d_gene: -
abundance: many
j_gene: TRBJ1-3
v_gene: TRBV10-2

CDR3nt: TGTGCCAGCAGCTACCGCGAAGGGGCTGAAGCTTTCTTT
CDR3aa: CASSYREGAEAFF
d_gene: -
abundance: many
j_gene: TRBJ1-1
v_gene: TRBV13

CDR3nt: TGTGCCAGCGGATACAGGGGAGGCACTGAAGCTTTCTTT
CDR3aa: CASGYRGGTEAFF
d_gene: TRBD1
abundance: once
j_gene: TRBJ1-1
v_gene: TRBV11-1

CDR3nt: TGTGCCAGCAGCCCCGAGTCGGGGACAAACACTGAAGCTTTCTTT
CDR3aa: CASSPESGTNTEAFF
d_gene: -
abundance: few
j_gene: TRBJ1-1
v_gene: TRBV7-9

CDR3nt: TGTGCCATCAGTGCAGGATGGGACAGGCTCCATCATCAGCCCCAGCATTTT
CDR3aa: CAISAGWDRLHHQPQHF
d_gene: TRBD1
abundance: many
j_gene: TRBJ1-5
v_gene: TRBV10-3

CDR3nt: TGTGCCAGCAGGTGGACAGGTTACAATCAGCCCCAGCATTTT
CDR3aa: CASRWTGYNQPQHF
d_gene: TRBD1
abundance: once
j_gene: TRBJ1-5
v_gene: TRBV2

CDR3nt: TGTGCCAGCAGTACCTCAGGGGACCGGTACACCTTC
CDR3aa: CASSTSGDRYTF
d_gene: -
abundance: -
j_gene: TRBJ1-2
v_gene: TRBV25-1

CDR3nt: TGTGCCAGGCTCCATTCTAACTATGGCTACACCTTC
CDR3aa: CARLHSNYGYTF
d_gene: -
abundance: -
j_gene: TRBJ1-2
v_gene: TRBV7-9

CDR3nt: TGTGCCAGCAGCCAAGATTGGGGGACAGGGGAAGAAAAACTGTTTTTT
CDR3aa: CASSQDWGTGEEKLFF
d_gene: TRBD1
abundance: few
j_gene: TRBJ1-4
v_gene: TRBV7-3

CDR3nt: TGTGCCAGCAGCTTAGGGTATTCCTACAATGAGCAGTTCTTC
CDR3aa: CASSLGYSYNEQFF
d_gene: -
abundance: -
j_gene: TRBJ2-1
v_gene: TRBV7-9